This is a list of T cell receptor beta chains from one sample in a study of T cells after yellow fever vaccination. TCRdb called the 5' RACE reads again in MiXCR, with one record for every CDR3 protein. The sample holds about 260,000 distinct CDR3 sequences, 10% to 15% seen once. Sample: CD4+ T cells sorted from PBMCs, taken 45 days after the yellow fever booster vaccination. Every receptor here comes from a man aged 25-45 years who received the YFV17D yellow fever vaccine. CDR3s include the opening cysteine and the closing phenylalanine or tryptophan. The D gene is left open where the match is weak. Clone size is given for some rows only: seen once, a few or many times, or a class if the clone is expanded.

v_call: TRBV6-5
j_call: TRBJ1-2
clone_size: many
d_call: TRBD1
cdr3_aa: CASSPGGTGGSYTF
cdr3_nt: TGTGCCAGCAGTCCGGGGGGGACAGGGGGCAGCTACACCTTC

v_call: TRBV11-1
j_call: TRBJ2-3
clone_size: -
d_call: -
cdr3_aa: CASSLQRGNAGGLKSTDTQYF
cdr3_nt: TGTGCCAGCAGCCTACAAAGAGGGAACGCCGGCGGGCTTAAGAGCACAGATACGCAGTATTTT

v_call: TRBV20-1
j_call: TRBJ1-2
clone_size: -
d_call: TRBD1
cdr3_aa: CSAATGGNYGYTF
cdr3_nt: TGCAGTGCTGCCACAGGGGGGAACTATGGCTACACCTTC

v_call: TRBV7-2
j_call: TRBJ2-5
clone_size: -
d_call: -
cdr3_aa: CASSFYGGEETQYF
cdr3_nt: TGTGCCAGCAGCTTCTACGGTGGGGAAGAGACCCAGTACTTC

v_call: TRBV7-9
j_call: TRBJ1-2
clone_size: few
d_call: -
cdr3_aa: CASTVRPGGYTF
cdr3_nt: TGTGCCAGCACCGTAAGGCCAGGAGGCTACACCTTC

v_call: TRBV3-1
j_call: TRBJ1-1
clone_size: -
d_call: -
cdr3_aa: CASSPLRGRTEAFF
cdr3_nt: TGTGCCAGCAGCCCGTTACGGGGCCGGACTGAAGCTTTCTTT

v_call: TRBV20-1
j_call: TRBJ2-7
clone_size: -
d_call: -
cdr3_aa: CSARDSSSYEQYF
cdr3_nt: TGCAGTGCTAGGGACAGTTCCTCCTACGAGCAGTACTTC

v_call: TRBV25-1
j_call: TRBJ2-7
clone_size: few
d_call: TRBD1
cdr3_aa: CASSEVDRDTGEQYF
cdr3_nt: TGTGCCAGCAGTGAAGTAGACAGGGACACCGGCGAGCAGTACTTC

v_call: TRBV28
j_call: TRBJ1-1
clone_size: -
d_call: TRBD1
cdr3_aa: CASLTGQGYTEAFF
cdr3_nt: TGTGCCAGCCTTACGGGACAGGGTTACACTGAAGCTTTCTTT

v_call: TRBV20-1
j_call: TRBJ2-3
clone_size: -
d_call: -
cdr3_aa: CSAPTVADTQYF
cdr3_nt: TGCAGTGCTCCGACCGTTGCAGATACGCAGTATTTT

v_call: TRBV9
j_call: TRBJ1-5
clone_size: -
d_call: -
cdr3_aa: CASSVAGQEPQHF
cdr3_nt: TGTGCCAGCAGCGTAGCGGGGCAGGAGCCCCAGCATTTT

v_call: TRBV7-2
j_call: TRBJ2-7
clone_size: few
d_call: TRBD2
cdr3_aa: CASTVRASGAYEQYF
cdr3_nt: TGTGCCAGCACCGTTAGGGCTAGCGGGGCGTACGAGCAGTACTTC

v_call: TRBV6-5
j_call: TRBJ1-1
clone_size: many
d_call: -
cdr3_aa: CASSYGGASFAEAFF
cdr3_nt: TGTGCCAGCAGTTACGGGGGGGCTTCGTTCGCTGAAGCTTTCTTT

v_call: TRBV7-8
j_call: TRBJ1-1
clone_size: -
d_call: -
cdr3_aa: CASSLVPGLLNTEAFF
cdr3_nt: TGTGCCAGCAGCTTAGTCCCCGGGCTCCTGAACACTGAAGCTTTCTTT

v_call: TRBV7-8
j_call: TRBJ2-3
clone_size: -
d_call: -
cdr3_aa: CASSSLNTDTQYF
cdr3_nt: TGTGCCAGCAGCTCATTAAACACAGATACGCAGTATTTT

v_call: TRBV20-1
j_call: TRBJ2-5
clone_size: few
d_call: TRBD2
cdr3_aa: CSALLSGRAETQYF
cdr3_nt: TGCAGTGCACTGCTTAGCGGGAGGGCAGAGACCCAGTACTTC

v_call: TRBV24-1
j_call: TRBJ2-1
clone_size: few
d_call: TRBD2
cdr3_aa: CATSSNLAGVESYNEQFF
cdr3_nt: TGTGCCACCAGTTCTAACCTAGCGGGAGTCGAGTCCTACAATGAGCAGTTCTTC

v_call: TRBV5-1
j_call: TRBJ2-7
clone_size: many
d_call: -
cdr3_aa: CASSGENAYEQYF
cdr3_nt: TGCGCCAGCAGTGGGGAAAACGCCTACGAGCAGTACTTC

v_call: TRBV5-1
j_call: TRBJ2-5
clone_size: few
d_call: -
cdr3_aa: CASSEGGRNQETQYF
cdr3_nt: TGCGCCAGCAGCGAGGGTGGACGGAACCAAGAGACCCAGTACTTC

v_call: TRBV20-1
j_call: TRBJ2-3
clone_size: -
d_call: TRBD2
cdr3_aa: CSTGGRTQMGDTQYF
cdr3_nt: TGCAGTACCGGGGGGAGAACCCAGATGGGGGATACGCAGTATTTT

v_call: TRBV4-1
j_call: TRBJ2-7
clone_size: many
d_call: TRBD2
cdr3_aa: CASSRAQTSGSAYEQYF
cdr3_nt: TGCGCCAGCAGCCGGGCCCAGACTAGCGGGAGTGCCTACGAGCAGTACTTC

v_call: TRBV7-9
j_call: TRBJ2-5
clone_size: -
d_call: -
cdr3_aa: CASSLGAGPETQYF
cdr3_nt: TGTGCCAGCAGCTTAGGGGCGGGACCGGAGACCCAGTACTTC

v_call: TRBV30
j_call: TRBJ1-5
clone_size: -
d_call: -
cdr3_aa: CAWSQTPNQPQHF
cdr3_nt: TGTGCCTGGAGTCAGACCCCTAATCAGCCCCAGCATTTT

v_call: TRBV5-4
j_call: TRBJ2-3
clone_size: -
d_call: -
cdr3_aa: CASSRWRGGGDTQYF
cdr3_nt: TGTGCCAGCAGCCGTTGGAGGGGTGGGGGAGATACGCAGTATTTT

v_call: TRBV7-9
j_call: TRBJ2-7
clone_size: few
d_call: -
cdr3_aa: CASGVDEQYF
cdr3_nt: TGTGCCAGCGGAGTGGACGAGCAGTACTTC

v_call: TRBV7-6
j_call: TRBJ2-3
clone_size: -
d_call: -
cdr3_aa: CASSQRPDTQYF
cdr3_nt: TGTGCCAGCAGCCAACGACCAGATACGCAGTATTTT

v_call: TRBV12-3/TRBV12-4
j_call: TRBJ2-1
clone_size: few
d_call: -
cdr3_aa: CASSLTLNEQFF
cdr3_nt: TGTGCCAGCAGTCTAACTCTGAATGAGCAGTTCTTC

v_call: TRBV7-2
j_call: TRBJ2-3
clone_size: -
d_call: TRBD1
cdr3_aa: CASSPPGQGADTQYF
cdr3_nt: TGTGCCAGCAGTCCCCCTGGACAGGGCGCAGATACGCAGTATTTT

v_call: TRBV12-3/TRBV12-4
j_call: TRBJ2-5
clone_size: few
d_call: TRBD1
cdr3_aa: CASSLGDRQETQYF
cdr3_nt: TGTGCCAGCAGTTTGGGGGACAGACAAGAGACCCAGTACTTC

v_call: TRBV7-2
j_call: TRBJ2-7
clone_size: -
d_call: -
cdr3_aa: CASSLLGHEQYF
cdr3_nt: TGTGCCAGCAGCTTACTAGGCCACGAGCAGTACTTC

v_call: TRBV6-2/TRBV6-3
j_call: TRBJ2-1
clone_size: -
d_call: TRBD2
cdr3_aa: CASTPTGAGGREQFF
cdr3_nt: TGTGCCAGCACCCCCACGGGGGCGGGGGGTCGGGAGCAGTTCTTC

v_call: TRBV18
j_call: TRBJ2-7
clone_size: -
d_call: -
cdr3_aa: CASLIMLYQESSYEQYF
cdr3_nt: TGTGCCAGCTTGATAATGCTCTACCAAGAGAGCTCCTACGAGCAGTACTTC

v_call: TRBV7-6
j_call: TRBJ2-7
clone_size: few
d_call: -
cdr3_aa: CASSLNERVYEQYF
cdr3_nt: TGTGCCAGCAGCTTAAATGAGCGGGTTTACGAGCAGTACTTC

v_call: TRBV4-1
j_call: TRBJ2-1
clone_size: few
d_call: TRBD2
cdr3_aa: CASSQTLSGGSPYNEQFF
cdr3_nt: TGCGCCAGCAGCCAGACCCTATCGGGCGGGAGCCCCTACAATGAGCAGTTCTTC

v_call: TRBV24-1
j_call: TRBJ2-2
clone_size: -
d_call: -
cdr3_aa: CATSLGYTGELFF
cdr3_nt: TGTGCCACCAGTTTGGGATACACCGGGGAGCTGTTTTTT